This T cell receptor (beta chain) came from a study of cytomegalovirus exposure and HLA in healthy donors. General study points: Later findings reportedly placed an Asian-associated ancestry cluster below the approximately 650-donor mean for N-insertions. There was a cluster of highly shared sequence variants that was likely a sequencing artifact. Within an earlier analysis, most TCR beta V segments proved productive either about 87% or about 30% of the time.

Sampled while nominally healthy, donors likely had unrecorded immune exposures. This PCR relied on a set of 60 Vbeta primers and 13 Jbeta primers. Clones were sequenced by immunoSEQ multiplex PCR, and TCRdb holds only the in-frame ones, with some missing. The sample has around 100,000 clones, around two thirds seen once. In the case of this clone: Its specificity is unknown.

Germline CDR1 SGHTA, CDR2 FQGNSA. V dropped 3 bases and J dropped 7 bases, with 12 bases sitting between them. This CDR3 spans 13 amino acids. The TCR comes from a man under 40 in good health and CMV-seropositive. Sequenced sample: PBMCs. The chain couples TRBV7-2 to TRBJ1-2; D may be TRBD1 (6 bases). CDR3 DNA: TGTGCCAGCAGCTTGGTCAACAGGGTTGGCTACACCTTC. Amino acids: CASSLVNRVGYTF.